This T cell receptor (beta chain) originates from a study of cytomegalovirus exposure and HLA in healthy donors. CDR1 DFQATT and CDR2 SNEGSKA come from the germline V gene (reference sequence). Trimming left V 3 bases short and J 8 bases short, with 10 bases between. The CDR3 runs to 11 residues. As for this clone: No antigen is known for it.

Points from the study as a whole: Analysis performed later found around 15,000 TCR beta sequences associated with HLA alleles at 0.05 false discovery rate. It was shown in a later analysis that HLA-associated TCR beta chains were more clonally expanded than other, equally common chains. The study flagged about 160 TCR beta chains as cytomegalovirus-associated.

The PCR was carried out with 60 Vbeta primers and 13 Jbeta primers. Produced via immunoSEQ multiplex PCR; TCRdb's table is partial and in-frame only. This sample has just over 200,000 clones; approximately 78% occur once, and the top ten carry less than 3%. The sample taken for sequencing was PBMCs. The chain carries TRBV20-1 and TRBJ1-1; no definite D call. This clonotype was sampled from a woman aged 40 to 50 in good health and CMV-seronegative. The CDR3 loop is CSASIRREAFF. Written as DNA, the CDR3 is TGCAGTGCTAGTATACGTAGAGAAGCTTTCTTT.